The clone carrying this TCR beta chain was seen only once. These data are taken from a study of cytomegalovirus exposure and HLA in healthy donors. Clones were sequenced by immunoSEQ multiplex PCR, and TCRdb holds only the in-frame ones, with some missing. The sample contains under 150,000 clones, around nine tenths of which appear only once. Germline CDR1 reads SGDLS; CDR2 reads YYNGEE. CDR3 length: 12 amino acids. V was trimmed by 8 bases and J by 5 bases, leaving 13 bases between them. The V gene is TRBV9, the J gene TRBJ2-5, with TRBD2 as a possible D gene (5 bases). What was sequenced was PBMCs. The receptor comes from a man between 18 and 35 years old in good health and CMV-seropositive. The CDR3 coding sequence is TGTGCCAGAAGAGGCCGAGGGGAGACCCAGTACTTC. Residues: CARRGRGETQYF.